This TCR beta chain was observed in a study of CD8+CD57+ T cells in acquired aplastic anemia. The overall study: DNA recovered from sorted CD4+ and CD8+ cells had a mean of about 3.5 ug. CD4+ reads averaged about 10.8 million in healthy donors.

Remarks on this clonotype: Its target is unknown.

Findings of the study overall: Researchers report that twenty-nine CD8+ CDR3 sequences appeared in both patients and controls. Any difference that existed in CD8+ Simpson's diversity between patients and controls was not significant.

Using genomic DNA as the template, TCR beta VDJ and CDR3 profiling was carried out. TCRdb reprocessed the reads via MiXCR and lists one record per CDR3 protein. The sample holds over 150,000 distinct CDR3 sequences, around 45% seen once. The origin of this receptor is a human donor in good health. The sample was sorted CD4+, CD8+, or CD8+CD57+ T cells (not recorded which) from PBMCs.

CDR3 DNA: TGTGCCAGTAAAAGACAGGGGACAGATACGCAGTATTTT. Protein: CASKRQGTDTQYF. V gene TRBV19 combines with J gene TRBJ2-3; TRBD1 matches at 8 bases. Looked up from germline, CDR1 is LNHDA and CDR2 is SQIVND (reference sequence). J was trimmed by 3 bases and V by 7 bases; bases with no gene match: 3. This CDR3 region has 13 residues.